These 32 T cell receptor beta chains were all obtained from the same sample, sequenced in a study of beta chain features in type 1 diabetes. Every bit of the isolated RNA underwent reverse transcription, so sequencing read expressed TCRB transcripts. Sequencing used immunoSEQ multiplex PCR; TCRdb keeps in-frame clones, though not all of them. The repertoire holds just over 600,000 clones, around a sixth seen once, with around 0.095% in the top ten. What was sequenced was naive CD4+ T cells from blood. The origin of the receptors is a man aged 18 to 29 in good health.

This clone occurred a few times. V is TRBV2 and J is TRBJ1-2, with 7 bases fitting TRBD1. The J segment lost 2 bases and the V segment lost 8 bases, leaving 5 bases of the junction unmatched. CDR1 SNHLY and CDR2 FYNNEI come from the germline V gene. This CDR3 has 13 residues. The CDR3 loop is CASPGQNNYGYTF. The DNA of the CDR3 is TGTGCCAGCCCGGGACAGAACAACTATGGCTACACCTTC.

This clone turned up a few times. The chain employs TRBV7-2 and TRBJ1-6; D not certain. The V gene lost 5 bases and the J gene lost 6 bases, with 14 bases spanning the gap. The V gene's germline CDR1 is SGHTA and CDR2 FQGNSA. CDR3 size: 15 residues. The DNA for the CDR3 is TGTGCCAGCAGCCCGATCGGGAACAGTAATTCACCCCTCCACTTT. It is translated as CASSPIGNSNSPLHF.

This clone occurred a few times. The chain links TRBV28 to TRBJ2-7, with 9 bases matching TRBD1. There are 14 residues in the CDR3. J was trimmed by 3 bases and V by 5 bases; bases with no gene match: 5. In germline, CDR1 is MDHEN, CDR2 SYDVKM. CDR3 residues: CASSIRDRDYEQYF. The CDR3 DNA sequence: TGTGCCAGCAGTATTCGGGACAGGGACTACGAGCAGTACTTC.

On this clone itself: This same CDR3 is encoded by further DNA sequences in the sample. The J gene is TRBJ2-5, the V gene TRBV18; the D is unclear. CDR1 is KGHSH, CDR2 LQKENI, per germline. Deletions cut 6 bases from V and 5 bases from J, with 10 bases between. CDR3 size: 12 residues. CDR3 in DNA: TGTGCCAGCTCGCCAGGAAGGGAGACCCAGTACTTC. Translated: CASSPGRETQYF.

This chain links TRBV5-4 with TRBJ2-3, with 13 positions matching TRBD2. Germline CDR1 and CDR2: SGHNT and YYREEE (reference sequence). The CDR3 loop spans 16 amino acids. The trim removed 4 bases at V and 7 bases at J, leaving 9 bases unmatched. CDR3 amino acids: CASSSQGLAGLNTQYF. The CDR3 nucleotides are TGTGCCAGCAGCAGTCAGGGACTAGCGGGACTTAATACGCAGTATTTT. The whole variable domain, filled in from reference TRBV5-4 and TRBJ2-3, reads ETGVTQSPTHLIKTRGQQVTLRCSSQSGHNTVSWYQQALGQGPQFIFQYYREEENGRGNFPPRFSGLQFPNYSSELNVNALELDDSALYLCASSSQGLAGLNTQYFGPGTRLTVL.

The table lists this clone with a few counts. The chain has TRBV6-5 and TRBJ2-2; a possible D gene is TRBD2 (5 bases). This CDR3 spans 14 amino acids. Trimming shortened V by 2 bases and J by 7 bases, and 11 bases separated the two germline ends. Germline values: CDR1 MNHEY, CDR2 SVGAGI. In DNA, the CDR3 is TGTGCCAGCAGTTACCGCCTTGGAGGCGGGGAGCTGTTTTTT. Protein product: CASSYRLGGGELFF.

This clone was picked up a small number of times. The chain carries TRBV6-5 and TRBJ2-1; D gene uncertain. The germline gives CDR1 MNHEY, CDR2 SVGAGI. V lost 0 bases and J lost 6, with 9 bases in between. CDR3 length: 14 amino acids. CDR3 loop: CASSYSQIRNEQFF. The CDR3, as DNA: TGTGCCAGCAGTTACTCCCAGATACGCAATGAGCAGTTCTTC.

The sample holds a few counts of this clone. The chain is built from TRBV18 and TRBJ2-1; D uncertain. V gave up 1 base and J gave up 0 bases, with 10 bases separating them. The CDR3 sequence is 16 residues long. Germline V gene lookup returns CDR1 KGHSH and CDR2 LQKENI. The CDR3 sequence is CASSPLIQSSYNEQFF. CDR3 nucleotides: TGTGCCAGCTCACCACTCATACAGAGCTCCTACAATGAGCAGTTCTTC.

This sequence joins TRBV5-1 and TRBJ1-1; no clear D gene. Trimming pared 0 bases from V and 1 base from J, leaving 7 bases between. CDR1 and CDR2 from the germline V gene are SGHRS and YFSETQ. The CDR3 has 14 residues. CDR3 region: CASSLEVSNTEAFF. The CDR3 DNA is TGCGCCAGCAGCTTGGAGGTATCGAACACTGAAGCTTTCTTT. Full variable domain (missing parts from reference TRBV5-1 and TRBJ1-1): KAGVTQTPRYLIKTRGQQVTLSCSPISGHRSVSWYQQTPGQGLQFLFEYFSETQRNKGNFPGRFSGRQFSNSRSEMNVSTLELGDSALYLCASSLEVSNTEAFFGQGTRLTVV.

The V gene is TRBV4-3, the J gene TRBJ2-7; the D gene could be TRBD1 or TRBD2 (6 bases each). CDR1 and CDR2 (germline): LGHNA, YSLEER. CDR3 size: 15 residues. The V and J ends lost 1 base and 2 bases respectively, with 12 bases between them. The CDR3 is CASSQAGALTYEQYF. The CDR3 DNA sequence: TGCGCCAGCAGCCAAGCGGGGGCGCTGACCTACGAGCAGTACTTC.

The V and J genes are TRBV5-4 and TRBJ1-1; D unresolved. V was shortened by 1 base and J by 4 bases, with 17 bases between the two germline ends. Germline V gives CDR1 SGHNT, CDR2 YYREEE (reference sequence). This CDR3 comprises 16 residues. CDR3 bases: TGTGCCAGCAGCTTGAAACATAGGTCGTCGGCCACTGAAGCTTTCTTT. It encodes CASSLKHRSSATEAFF.

This clone turned up a few times. At the DNA level, this CDR3 is encoded by other sequences in the same sample as well. The chain links TRBV5-1 to TRBJ1-5; 7 nucleotides align to TRBD1. Per germline, CDR1 SGHRS and CDR2 YFSETQ. The length of the CDR3 is 14 residues. The junction had 3 bases not matched to a gene; V was cut back by 4 bases and J by 2 bases. Here the CDR3 reads CASSLGTGNQPQHF. The CDR3 nucleotides are TGCGCCAGCAGCCTGGGGACAGGCAATCAGCCCCAGCATTTT.

This clone was recorded a few times. This sequence joins TRBV7-9 and TRBJ2-5; D might be TRBD2 (6 bases). Per the germline V gene, CDR1 is SEHNR and CDR2 is FQNEAQ (reference sequence). The CDR3 has 14 residues. Trimming pared 2 bases from V and 5 bases from J, leaving 12 bases between. This CDR3 reads CASSLIAGRETQYF. In DNA form, the CDR3 reads TGTGCCAGCAGCTTAATTGCGGGAAGGGAGACCCAGTACTTC.

This clone was counted between two and nine times. This chain uses TRBV28 with TRBJ2-5; D not certain. Per germline, CDR1 MDHEN and CDR2 SYDVKM. This CDR3 comprises 14 residues. V lost 6 bases, J lost 1 base, and 12 bases lay in between. CDR3 DNA: TGTGCCAGCAGACCCCACGCGTCCCAAGAGACCCAGTACTTC. Its translation is CASRPHASQETQYF.

This chain uses TRBV5-1 with TRBJ2-7; 7 positions agree with TRBD1. J gave up 0 bases and V 5 bases, and 2 bases lay outside the gene matches. Germline V gives CDR1 SGHRS, CDR2 YFSETQ. The CDR3 loop spans 13 amino acids. The CDR3 nucleotides are TGCGCCAGCAGGGGGGACAGCTCCTACGAGCAGTACTTC. This translates into CASRGDSSYEQYF.

The gene calls are TRBV28 and TRBJ2-7, with TRBD1 matching over 8 bases. V dropped 7 bases and J dropped 3; count of bases not matched to a gene: 8. This CDR3 comprises 14 residues. CDR1 is MDHEN, CDR2 SYDVKM, per germline. The CDR3 is CASTGDRRVYEQYF. As DNA, the CDR3 is TGTGCCAGCACCGGGGACAGGAGAGTCTACGAGCAGTACTTC.

This clone showed up just a few times. The chain couples TRBV18 to TRBJ2-5; TRBD1 matches at 7 bases. The CDR3 consists of 15 residues. V shed 1 base, J shed 6 bases, and the junction held 8 bases outside the gene matches. Germline assignment: CDR1 KGHSH and CDR2 LQKENI. CDR3 DNA: TGTGCCAGCTCACCACGTGGGCCAGGGGGACAGACCCAGTACTTC. Protein sequence: CASSPRGPGGQTQYF.

In this sample, this clone turned up a few times. V usage is TRBV7-6 and J usage is TRBJ1-1; D gene unclear. The CDR3 spans 14 residues. In germline, CDR1 is SGHVS, CDR2 FNYEAQ. The ends were cut back, 4 bases at V and 4 bases at J, with 13 bases in the middle. The CDR3 protein is CASSSIVGFTEAFF. The DNA of the CDR3 is TGTGCCAGCAGCTCAATCGTGGGGTTCACTGAAGCTTTCTTT.

This clone showed up just a few times. V usage is TRBV5-6 and J usage is TRBJ1-5; tentatively, D is TRBD1 (6 bases). The CDR3 spans 15 residues. V was clipped by 4 bases and J by 6 bases, with 17 bases between them. CDR1 and CDR2 (germline): SGHDT, YYEEEE. CDR3 in DNA: TGTGCCAGCAGCCTCAGTCCGGGGGCGTCTCAGCCCCAGCATTTT. Its protein product is CASSLSPGASQPQHF.

This clone showed up just a few times. In nucleotides, the CDR3 is TGTGCCATCAGTGGAACCGGGACTAGCGGGAGTCTTAACGAGCAGTACTTC. It specifies CAISGTGTSGSLNEQYF. V and J are TRBV10-3 and TRBJ2-7; 14 nucleotides align to TRBD2. This CDR3 has 17 amino acids. Germline CDR1 reads ENHRY; CDR2 reads SYGVKD. Trimming removed 4 bases from V and 5 bases from J; junction bases left unmatched: 10.

This clone was seen more than once but under ten times. The same CDR3 is also encoded by other DNA sequences in this sample. The chain has TRBV28 and TRBJ2-5; TRBD1 is a possible D gene (7 bases). The V end was cut by 4 bases, the J end by 5 bases, with 8 bases between. Germline CDR1 MDHEN, CDR2 SYDVKM. This CDR3 spans 12 amino acids. The CDR3 is CASSSGGETQYF. CDR3 coding DNA: TGTGCCAGCAGTTCAGGGGGGGAGACCCAGTACTTC.

The chain recombines TRBV7-2 with TRBJ2-3; D remains unclear. V was clipped by 2 bases and J by 5 bases, with 8 bases between them. CDR3 length: 13 amino acids. Germline CDR1 reads SGHTA; CDR2 reads FQGNSA. The CDR3 DNA reads TGTGCCAGCAGCTTATCGGTAGGAGATACGCAGTATTTT. Translated, it gives CASSLSVGDTQYF.

This clone was seen more than once but under ten times. This chain connects TRBV5-4 to TRBJ2-5; D not resolved. CDR1 SGHNT and CDR2 YYREEE come from the germline V gene (reference sequence). Trimming removed 0 bases at V and 4 bases at J, with 7 bases between. The CDR3 contains 13 residues. CDR3 loop: CASSLVGIETQYF. In DNA, the CDR3 is TGTGCCAGCAGCTTGGTGGGTATAGAGACCCAGTACTTC.

There are a few counts of this clone. This sequence joins TRBV7-9 and TRBJ1-4, with 8 positions matching TRBD1. The CDR3 length is 14 residues. Germline loops: CDR1 SEHNR, CDR2 FQNEAQ (reference sequence). With 4 bases clipped from V and 5 bases from J, the junction kept 3 bases outside the gene matches. CDR3: CASSSGQANEKLFF. DNA for the CDR3: TGTGCCAGCAGCTCGGGACAGGCAAATGAAAAACTGTTTTTT.

This clone was detected ten times or more. The chain's CDR3 is CAIRTDNEKLFF. DNA for the CDR3: TGTGCCATCAGGACAGATAATGAAAAACTGTTTTTT. V gene TRBV10-3 combines with J gene TRBJ1-4; tentative D call: TRBD1 (5 bases). Germline CDR1 and CDR2: ENHRY and SYGVKD. V gave up 6 bases and J gave up 4 bases, with 6 bases separating them. The CDR3 is 12 residues long.

This clone has a handful of counts. The chain recombines TRBV6-5 with TRBJ2-5; TRBD2 aligns across 9 bases. V shed 0 bases, J shed 7 bases, and the junction held 9 bases outside the gene matches. Germline V gene data show CDR1 as MNHEY and CDR2 as SVGAGI. This CDR3 has 16 amino acids. In DNA form, the CDR3 reads TGTGCCAGCAGTTACTCGAGCGGGAGGACCCAGGGGACCCAGTACTTC. This encodes CASSYSSGRTQGTQYF.

The J gene is TRBJ1-5, the V gene TRBV2, with a weak D call TRBD1 (5 bases). Germline V gene data show CDR1 as SNHLY and CDR2 as FYNNEI. The V end lost 3 bases, the J end lost 1 base, and 16 bases lay between the germline ends. The CDR3 runs 17 residues. CDR3 region: CASSDLWETVSNQPQHF. The DNA for the CDR3 is TGTGCCAGCAGTGATCTATGGGAGACAGTCAGCAATCAGCCCCAGCATTTT.

This clone was counted a few times. The chain combines TRBV15 with TRBJ1-2, with D unclear. Germline loops: CDR1 LNHNV, CDR2 YYDKDF (reference sequence). Trimming left V 0 bases short and J 2 bases short, with 10 bases between. This CDR3 is 15 amino acids long. DNA for the CDR3: TGTGCCACCAGCAGAGAGCGCGCGGTGAACTATGGCTACACCTTC. Translated, it gives CATSRERAVNYGYTF.

The chain couples TRBV29-1 to TRBJ1-4; TRBD1 matches 7 bases. Per the germline V gene, CDR1 is SQVTM and CDR2 is ANQGSEA. The CDR3 has 14 amino acids. J lost 6 bases, V lost 2 bases, and 6 bases had no gene match. The CDR3 DNA is TGCAGCGTTGAATGGGAGGGGGCAGATGAAAAACTGTTTTTT. Its protein is CSVEWEGADEKLFF. The whole variable domain, remainder taken from reference TRBV29-1 and TRBJ1-4, is SAVISQKPSRDICQRGTSLTIQCQVDSQVTMMFWYRQQPGQSLTLIATANQGSEATYESGFVIDKFPISRPNLTFSTLTVSNMSPEDSSIYLCSVEWEGADEKLFFGSGTQLSVL.

This clone appeared a few times. The chain links TRBV7-2 to TRBJ2-1; TRBD2 might be the D (5 bases). Between the trimmed V and J ends, which lost 4 bases and 13 bases, there was a span of 14 bases. Germline values: CDR1 SGHTA, CDR2 FQGNSA. There are 12 residues in the CDR3. CDR3 sequence: CASSSERSYQFF. In DNA, the CDR3 is TGTGCCAGCAGCTCCGAGCGGAGTTACCAGTTCTTC.

This clone was seen a handful of times. V gene TRBV12-5 combines with J gene TRBJ2-1; 10 nucleotides match TRBD1. This CDR3 has 15 amino acids. V shed 1 base, J shed 6 bases, and the junction held 3 bases outside the gene matches. Per germline, CDR1 LGHNT and CDR2 FRNRAP. The CDR3 DNA reads as TGTGCTAGTGGTTTGGGACAGGGGGCCGGCAATGAGCAGTTCTTC. It yields the protein CASGLGQGAGNEQFF.

This clone has a handful of counts. This specimen includes other DNA sequences encoding the same CDR3. This chain links TRBV19 with TRBJ2-7; TRBD1 agrees at 10 bases. Per the germline V gene, CDR1 is LNHDA and CDR2 is SQIVND (reference sequence). The junction had 7 bases not matched to a gene; V was cut back by 4 bases and J by 4 bases. The CDR3 has 15 residues. The CDR3 DNA sequence: TGTGCCAGTAGTAGGGGACAGGGGTCATCGTACGAGCAGTACTTC. This encodes CASSRGQGSSYEQYF. Filled out from reference TRBV19 and TRBJ2-7, the complete variable domain reads DGGITQSPKYLFRKEGQNVTLSCEQNLNHDAMYWYRQDPGQGLRLIYYSQIVNDFQKGDIAEGYSVSREKKESFPLTVTSAQKNPTAFYLCASSRGQGSSYEQYFGPGTRLTVT.